Included here is one T cell receptor (beta chain) sequence, with context. As for time point: patch test 2, 6 weeks after DPC sensitization. Documented treatment: therapeutic diphenylcyclopropenone sensitization with weekly scalp DPC. Unfractionated whole blood was the source of the extracted total RNA. The sample originates from a study of human T cells and chemical hapten exposure. Overall study context: Patch tests applied 0.01% DPC to the upper back, read at 6 days.

TCRdb processed the RACE reads anew with MiXCR; each CDR3 protein has one entry. The data contain hundreds of thousands of distinct CDR3 sequences, about 6% of them singletons. The CDR3 length is 18 residues. Losses at the gene ends were 3 bases for V and 4 bases for J; bases not matched to a gene: 12. The receptor was derived from a woman aged 18-29 years with alopecia areata. Some clones in this sample may be carry-over from other donors' samples. The rearrangement uses TRBV12-3 or TRBV12-4 and TRBJ2-6, with 7 bases lining up with TRBD1. The sample here was whole blood, taken in connection with sensitization to the hapten diphenylcyclopropenone (DPC). CDR3 sequence: CASSFQTGEVGGANVLTF. CDR3 coding DNA: TGTGCCAGCAGTTTCCAAACAGGGGAAGTTGGCGGGGCCAACGTCCTGACTTTC.